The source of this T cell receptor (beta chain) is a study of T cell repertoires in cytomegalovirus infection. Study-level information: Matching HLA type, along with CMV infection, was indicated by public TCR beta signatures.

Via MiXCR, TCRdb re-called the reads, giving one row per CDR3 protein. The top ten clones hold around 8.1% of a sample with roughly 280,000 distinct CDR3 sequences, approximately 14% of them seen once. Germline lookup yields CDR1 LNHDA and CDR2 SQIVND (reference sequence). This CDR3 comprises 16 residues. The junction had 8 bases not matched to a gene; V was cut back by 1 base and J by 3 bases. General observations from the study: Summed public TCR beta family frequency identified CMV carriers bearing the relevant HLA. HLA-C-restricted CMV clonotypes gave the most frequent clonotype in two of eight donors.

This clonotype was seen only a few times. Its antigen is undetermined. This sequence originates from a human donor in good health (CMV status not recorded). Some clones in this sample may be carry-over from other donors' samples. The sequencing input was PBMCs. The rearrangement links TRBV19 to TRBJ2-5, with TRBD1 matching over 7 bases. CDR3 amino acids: CASSIGGQRGEETQYF. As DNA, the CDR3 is TGTGCCAGTAGTATAGGGGGACAGCGAGGGGAAGAGACCCAGTACTTC.